These 31 T cell receptor beta chains came from one sample sequenced in a study of blood T cell repertoires in COVID-19. Libraries were prepared by immunoSEQ multiplex PCR; TCRdb keeps only in-frame clonotypes and omits some of them. The sample gives 95,000 to 150,000 clones, about four fifths of which show up once; under 6% is in the top ten. Sequences were obtained from peripheral blood. All receptors come from a man older than 75 with active or convalescent COVID-19.

The gene calls are TRBV28 and TRBJ2-3; 8 nucleotides align to TRBD2. This CDR3 is 14 amino acids long. Germline lookup yields CDR1 MDHEN and CDR2 SYDVKM. The trim removed 10 bases at V and 1 base at J, leaving 7 bases unmatched. CDR3 nucleotide sequence: TGTGCCACATTCGGGACTAGACGCACAGATACGCAGTATTTT. Protein product: CATFGTRRTDTQYF.

The chain employs TRBV6-2 or TRBV6-3 and TRBJ2-5; 10 bases line up with TRBD2. Germline V gene sequence: CDR1 MNHEY, CDR2 SVGEGT. The CDR3 runs to 16 residues. The ends lost 6 bases at V and 2 bases at J; junction bases unmatched: 9. CDR3 nucleotide sequence: TGTGCCAGCAGCCAAGGACTAGCGGCGAAACAAGAGACCCAGTACTTC. As protein: CASSQGLAAKQETQYF.

This sequence joins TRBV4-3 and TRBJ2-1, with 9 bases lining up with TRBD2. Germline-derived CDR1 and CDR2 are LGHNA and YSLEER. The CDR3 totals 15 residues. After removal of 0 bases from V and 4 bases from J, the junction contained 1 base not matched to a gene. The CDR3 coding sequence is TGCGCCAGCAGCCAAGACGCGGGGGGGTACAATGAGCAGTTCTTC. This codes for CASSQDAGGYNEQFF.

A single count supports this clone. The chain is built from TRBV19 and TRBJ2-5; 9 bases fit TRBD2. Germline-derived CDR1 and CDR2 are LNHDA and SQIVND (reference sequence). J gave up 5 bases and V 7 bases, and 11 bases lay outside the gene matches. The CDR3 totals 15 residues. The CDR3 bases are TGTGCCAGTATACTAGCGGGTATTGAGGGGGAGACCCAGTACTTC. It encodes CASILAGIEGETQYF.

This clone is a singleton in its sample. The chain recombines TRBV5-4 with TRBJ2-1; no reliable D call. This CDR3 has 13 residues. Germline V gene sequence: CDR1 SGHNT, CDR2 YYREEE (reference sequence). V lost 0 bases, J lost 5 bases, and 6 bases lay in between. This chain's CDR3 is CASSLDRHNEQFF. The CDR3 coding sequence is TGTGCCAGCAGCTTGGACAGACACAATGAGCAGTTCTTC.

V is TRBV5-8 and J is TRBJ1-5; 10 bases are a match to TRBD1. Germline CDR1 and CDR2: SGHTS and YDEGEE. The CDR3 is 15 amino acids. The ends lost 3 bases at V and 7 bases at J; junction bases unmatched: 7. The CDR3, as DNA: TGTGCCAGCAGCTCGACAGGGGGCGCGGGGCAGCCCCAGCATTTT. It specifies CASSSTGGAGQPQHF.

The genes are TRBV2 and TRBJ1-1; D call uncertain. The V gene lost 7 bases and the J gene lost 4 bases, with 16 bases spanning the gap. The germline CDR1 and CDR2 sequences are SNHLY and FYNNEI. The CDR3 extends over 14 amino acids. In DNA, the CDR3 is TGTGCCAGCACGAAGGACGGGGAAGTCACTGAAGCTTTCTTT. It specifies CASTKDGEVTEAFF.

CDR3 sequence reads: CASSLYGDANSPLHF. The CDR3 DNA follows: TGTGCCAGCAGCTTATACGGTGATGCTAATTCACCCCTCCACTTT. V usage is TRBV7-2 and J usage is TRBJ1-6; D call uncertain. Germline V gene lookup returns CDR1 SGHTA and CDR2 FQGNSA. The length of the CDR3 is 15 residues. Trimming shortened V by 2 bases and J by 6 bases, and 11 bases separated the two germline ends.

The V call is TRBV4-3, the J call TRBJ2-2; TRBD2 aligns across 8 bases. The V segment lost 4 bases and the J segment 0 bases; nucleotides outside the gene matches: 10. This CDR3 spans 18 amino acids. CDR1 is LGHNA, CDR2 YSLEER, per germline. DNA of the CDR3: TGCGCCAGCAGCCCCTTCGCGGGGGGCAATTCGAACACCGGGGAGCTGTTTTTT. Protein: CASSPFAGGNSNTGELFF.

As to this clone: The sample contains more than one DNA sequence encoding this CDR3. The genes are TRBV9 and TRBJ1-6; 8 positions match TRBD1. The CDR3 length is 14 residues. V lost 1 base and J lost 7; bases outside the gene matches: 1. The germline V gene encodes CDR1 SGDLS and CDR2 YYNGEE. This CDR3 reads CASSVTGGNSPLHF. The DNA for the CDR3 is TGTGCCAGCAGCGTAACAGGGGGAAATTCACCCCTCCACTTT.

This sequence joins TRBV23-1 and TRBJ1-1; TRBD1 matches 8 bases. TRBV23-1 is known as an ORF, though its function is uncertain. This CDR3 spans 14 amino acids. The V gene end was trimmed by 3 bases and the J gene end by 1 base; junction bases not matched to a gene: 1. CDR3 region: CASSQTGENTEAFF. CDR3 bases: TGCGCCAGCAGTCAGACAGGGGAGAACACTGAAGCTTTCTTT.

The chain combines TRBV6-5 with TRBJ1-4, with TRBD1 as a possible D gene (6 bases). Germline loops: CDR1 MNHEY, CDR2 SVGAGI. The CDR3 consists of 13 residues. V was trimmed by 6 bases and J by 6 bases, leaving 11 bases between them. CDR3 nucleotides: TGTGCCAGCAGCCGACGACAGGATGAAAAACTGTTTTTT. This codes for CASSRRQDEKLFF.

CDR3 loop: CASSQDGKGVNQPQHF. CDR3 DNA: TGCGCCAGCAGCCAAGATGGGAAAGGGGTCAATCAGCCCCAGCATTTT. V usage is TRBV4-3 and J usage is TRBJ1-5, with D perhaps matching TRBD1 (5 bases). Germline CDR1 and CDR2: LGHNA and YSLEER. Between the trimmed V and J ends, which lost 0 bases and 3 bases, there was a span of 12 bases. CDR3 length: 16 residues.

This clone occurred a few times. This chain links TRBV7-9 with TRBJ2-7; a weak D match, TRBD1 (5 bases). Trimming took off 1 base at V and 5 bases at J, with 6 bases between the two ends. The germline V gene encodes CDR1 SEHNR and CDR2 FQNEAQ (reference sequence). The CDR3 loop spans 12 amino acids. This chain's CDR3 is CASSLVGDEQYF. CDR3 bases: TGTGCCAGCAGCTTAGTAGGGGACGAGCAGTACTTC.

J is TRBJ1-3 and V is TRBV19; D is perhaps TRBD1 (5 bases). The germline V and J ends were trimmed by 8 bases and 3 bases, with 11 bases remaining between them. The CDR3 spans 13 residues. Germline loops: CDR1 LNHDA, CDR2 SQIVND (reference sequence). The CDR3 reads CASPQVFGNTIYF. The CDR3 nucleotides are TGTGCCAGTCCACAGGTTTTTGGAAACACCATATATTTT. Drawing the rest from reference TRBV19 and TRBJ1-3, the complete variable domain is DGGITQSPKYLFRKEGQNVTLSCEQNLNHDAMYWYRQDPGQGLRLIYYSQIVNDFQKGDIAEGYSVSREKKESFPLTVTSAQKNPTAFYLCASPQVFGNTIYFGEGSWLTVV.

The chain is built from TRBV9 and TRBJ2-1; tentatively, D is TRBD1 (6 bases). V dropped 0 bases and J dropped 7 bases, with 11 bases sitting between them. From germline, CDR1 is SGDLS and CDR2 YYNGEE. The CDR3 sequence is 14 residues long. CDR3 DNA sequence: TGTGCCAGCAGCGTAGAGGGACAATGGAATGAGCAGTTCTTC. This sequence encodes CASSVEGQWNEQFF.

The chain has TRBV7-6 and TRBJ2-3, with D possibly matching TRBD1 (6 bases). The CDR3 has 14 amino acids. V dropped 0 bases and J dropped 3 bases, with 7 bases sitting between them. Germline-derived CDR1 and CDR2 are SGHVS and FNYEAQ. CDR3 region: CASSLAGATDTQYF. In DNA, the CDR3 is TGTGCCAGCAGCTTAGCGGGGGCAACAGATACGCAGTATTTT. The complete variable domain, with remaining parts taken from reference TRBV7-6 and TRBJ2-3, reads GAGVSQSPRYKVTKRGQDVALRCDPISGHVSLYWYRQALGQGPEFLTYFNYEAQQDKSGLPNDRFSAERPEGSISTLTIQRTEQRDSAMYRCASSLAGATDTQYFGPGTRLTVL.

The table lists this clone with a few counts. V gene TRBV4-1 combines with J gene TRBJ2-7; maybe TRBD2 (6 bases). Germline V lookup: CDR1 MGHRA, CDR2 YSYEKL. This CDR3 has 16 residues. The ends were cut back, 4 bases at V and 5 bases at J, with 21 bases in the middle. The CDR3 DNA follows: TGCGCCAGCAGCCCCGGGGCGCGAACTAGGGAGGACGAGCAGTACTTC. This codes for CASSPGARTREDEQYF.

This rearrangement joins TRBV7-2 to TRBJ2-4, with 8 bases aligning to TRBD2. After removal of 0 bases from V and 7 bases from J, the junction contained 2 bases not matched to a gene. The CDR3 length is 14 residues. Germline V gives CDR1 SGHTA, CDR2 FQGNSA. The CDR3 DNA reads as TGTGCCAGCAGCTTAGCAGCGGGGGAGAACATTCAGTACTTC. Translation gives CASSLAAGENIQYF.

The rearrangement joins TRBV11-2 to TRBJ1-3; 11 nucleotides line up with TRBD1. V lost 4 bases, J lost 4 bases, and 6 bases stayed unmatched. Germline lookup yields CDR1 SGHAT and CDR2 FQNNGV. CDR3 size: 16 residues. CDR3 DNA sequence: TGTGCCAGCAGCTCGGACAGGGGGCGCTTAGGAAACACCATATATTTT. It yields the protein CASSSDRGRLGNTIYF.

The chain links TRBV6-2 or TRBV6-3 to TRBJ2-5; the match to TRBD1 covers 7 bases. From germline, CDR1 is MNHEY and CDR2 SVGEGT. After removal of 5 bases from V and 4 bases from J, the junction contained 4 bases not matched to a gene. This CDR3 contains 13 residues. CDR3 DNA: TGTGCCAGCAGTCAACAGGGGCCAGAGACCCAGTACTTC. Translation gives CASSQQGPETQYF.

V is TRBV7-2 and J is TRBJ1-1; D may be TRBD1 (6 bases). V was cut by 3 bases and J by 6 bases, with 14 bases left in between. The CDR3 loop spans 14 amino acids. The germline CDR1 and CDR2 sequences are SGHTA and FQGNSA. The CDR3 loop is CASSFSGGHAEAFF. The CDR3 nucleotides read TGTGCCAGCAGCTTCAGCGGGGGGCACGCTGAAGCTTTCTTT.

This clone was recorded once. The chain joins TRBV28 to TRBJ2-5; 11 nucleotides match TRBD2. Per germline, CDR1 MDHEN and CDR2 SYDVKM. V lost 3 bases, J lost 2 bases, and 5 bases stayed unmatched. The CDR3 totals 16 residues. The CDR3: CASSFLLAGEQETQYF. DNA of the CDR3: TGTGCCAGCAGTTTCTTACTAGCGGGGGAACAAGAGACCCAGTACTTC. Combining the CDR3 with reference TRBV28 and TRBJ2-5 gives the whole variable domain DVKVTQSSRYLVKRTGEKVFLECVQDMDHENMFWYRQDPGLGLRLIYFSYDVKMKEKGDIPEGYSVSREKKERFSLILESASTNQTSMYLCASSFLLAGEQETQYFGPGTRLLVL.

V and J are TRBV6-5 and TRBJ1-3; 9 bases align to TRBD1. V shed 4 bases and J 2 bases; nucleotides not matched to a gene: 6. The CDR3 runs to 16 residues. Looked up from germline, CDR1 is MNHEY and CDR2 is SVGAGI. The CDR3 DNA is TGTGCCAGCAGTTTGGGTGGACAGGGGACTGGAAACACCATATATTTT. It encodes CASSLGGQGTGNTIYF.

V is TRBV10-3 and J is TRBJ2-3, with D possibly being TRBD2 (7 bases). The ends were cut back, 2 bases at V and 7 bases at J, with 19 bases in the middle. The CDR3 runs 16 residues. The germline V gene has CDR1 ENHRY and CDR2 SYGVKD. The CDR3 sequence is CAISEGRGGGANTQYF. The CDR3, as DNA: TGTGCCATCAGTGAGGGAAGAGGGGGGGGCGCTAATACGCAGTATTTT.

CDR3 in amino acids: CASTQGLGNTIYF. The CDR3 DNA reads TGTGCCAGCACCCAGGGGCTAGGAAACACCATATATTTT. V gene TRBV11-2 combines with J gene TRBJ1-3; D might be TRBD1 (6 bases). Per the germline V gene, CDR1 is SGHAT and CDR2 is FQNNGV. The CDR3 length is 13 residues. V was cut by 7 bases and J by 4 bases, with 11 bases left in between.

The rearrangement uses TRBV18 and TRBJ1-3; TRBD1 matches 10 bases. Germline V gene lookup returns CDR1 KGHSH and CDR2 LQKENI. The CDR3 runs 15 residues. V lost 5 bases to trimming and J lost 2 bases; unmatched junction nucleotides: 3. The CDR3 DNA sequence: TGTGCCAGCTCAAATGACAGGGGGCCTGGAAACACCATATATTTT. It specifies CASSNDRGPGNTIYF.

V gene TRBV5-1 combines with J gene TRBJ2-3; a weak D match, TRBD1 (5 bases). Trimming took off 1 base at V and 2 bases at J, with 14 bases between the two ends. Germline lookup yields CDR1 SGHRS and CDR2 YFSETQ. The CDR3 contains 16 residues. CDR3 in amino acids: CASSLTQGKPTDTQYF. The CDR3 DNA reads as TGCGCCAGCAGCTTGACGCAGGGAAAACCCACAGATACGCAGTATTTT.

The chain employs TRBV7-9 and TRBJ2-3; 9 nucleotides agree with TRBD2. Germline V gene sequence: CDR1 SEHNR, CDR2 FQNEAQ (reference sequence). The CDR3 runs 16 residues. J was trimmed by 3 bases and V by 4 bases; bases with no gene match: 8. In DNA, the CDR3 is TGTGCCAGCAGCTCTGGGGTAGCGGGGGTGACAGATACGCAGTATTTT. Translating gives CASSSGVAGVTDTQYF.

Only a few counts were recorded for this clone. This chain joins TRBV5-3 and TRBJ1-4; D might be TRBD1 (5 bases). Being an ORF, TRBV5-3 has a function that is uncertain. The CDR3 runs to 13 residues. V dropped 0 bases and J dropped 10 bases, with 10 bases sitting between them. Written as DNA, the CDR3 is TGTGCCAGAAGCTTGGGGGGCAGGCGAAAACTGTTTTTT. This gives the protein CARSLGGRRKLFF.

The chain couples TRBV2 to TRBJ1-1, with 7 nucleotides matching TRBD1. J gave up 4 bases and V 10 bases, and 12 bases lay outside the gene matches. The CDR3 is 14 residues long. CDR1 SNHLY and CDR2 FYNNEI come from the germline V gene. CDR3 residues: CATRGGRLSTEAFF. The DNA of the CDR3 is TGTGCCACCAGGGGGGGGCGCTTGAGCACTGAAGCTTTCTTT.